This TCR beta chain was retrieved from a study of blood T cells in healthy people across ages. Trimming pared 4 bases from V and 2 bases from J, leaving 9 bases between. The CDR3 length is 12 residues. Germline lookup yields CDR1 SQVTM and CDR2 ANQGSEA. Together with a sample-barcoded 5' primer, a J-beta primer mix was included in a second PCR lasting about 6 to 12 cycles. One entry per CDR3 protein, called by TCRdb with MiXCR from the 5' RACE reads. Here the sample spans approximately 880,000 distinct CDR3 sequences, 48% being singletons. The sequenced sample was blood. The sequence was collected from a man in his thirties or forties in good health. The V and J genes are TRBV29-1 and TRBJ2-7; TRBD1 or TRBD2 may be the D gene (5 bases each). CDR3 sequence reads: CSVVRGTYEQYF. The DNA of the CDR3 is TGCAGCGTTGTGAGGGGCACCTACGAGCAGTACTTC.